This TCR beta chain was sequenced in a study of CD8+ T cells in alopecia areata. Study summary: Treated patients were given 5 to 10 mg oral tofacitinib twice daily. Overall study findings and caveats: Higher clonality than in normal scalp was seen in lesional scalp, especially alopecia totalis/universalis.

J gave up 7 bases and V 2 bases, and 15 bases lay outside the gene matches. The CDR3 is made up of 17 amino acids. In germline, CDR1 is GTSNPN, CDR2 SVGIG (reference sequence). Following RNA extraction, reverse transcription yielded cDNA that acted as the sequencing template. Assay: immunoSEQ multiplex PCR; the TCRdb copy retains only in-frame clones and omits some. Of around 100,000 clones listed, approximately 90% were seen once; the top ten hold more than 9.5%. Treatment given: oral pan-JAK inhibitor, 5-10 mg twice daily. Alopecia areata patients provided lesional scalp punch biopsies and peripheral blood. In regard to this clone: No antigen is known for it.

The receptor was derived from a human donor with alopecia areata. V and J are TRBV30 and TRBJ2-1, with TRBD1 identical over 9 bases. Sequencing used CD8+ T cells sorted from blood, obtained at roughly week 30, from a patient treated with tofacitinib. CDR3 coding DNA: TGTGCCTGGAGTCCCTCCGTTGGGGACAGGGAGTTGAATGAGCAGTTCTTC. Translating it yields CAWSPSVGDRELNEQFF.